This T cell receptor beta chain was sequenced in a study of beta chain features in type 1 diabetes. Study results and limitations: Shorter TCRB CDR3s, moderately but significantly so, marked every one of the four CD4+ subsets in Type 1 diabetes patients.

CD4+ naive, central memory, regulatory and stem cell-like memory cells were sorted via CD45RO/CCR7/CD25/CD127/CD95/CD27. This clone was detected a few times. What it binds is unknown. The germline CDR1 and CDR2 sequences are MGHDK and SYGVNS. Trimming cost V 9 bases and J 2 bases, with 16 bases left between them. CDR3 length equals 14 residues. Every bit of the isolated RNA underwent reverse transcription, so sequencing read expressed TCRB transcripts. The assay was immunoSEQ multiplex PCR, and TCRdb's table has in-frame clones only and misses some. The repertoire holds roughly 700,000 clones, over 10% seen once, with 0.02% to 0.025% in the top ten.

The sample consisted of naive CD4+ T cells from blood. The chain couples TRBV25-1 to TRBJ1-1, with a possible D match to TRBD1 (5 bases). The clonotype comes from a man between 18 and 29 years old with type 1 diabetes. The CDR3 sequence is CASHEGTYNTEAFF. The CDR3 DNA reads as TGTGCCAGTCATGAAGGGACGTACAACACTGAAGCTTTCTTT.